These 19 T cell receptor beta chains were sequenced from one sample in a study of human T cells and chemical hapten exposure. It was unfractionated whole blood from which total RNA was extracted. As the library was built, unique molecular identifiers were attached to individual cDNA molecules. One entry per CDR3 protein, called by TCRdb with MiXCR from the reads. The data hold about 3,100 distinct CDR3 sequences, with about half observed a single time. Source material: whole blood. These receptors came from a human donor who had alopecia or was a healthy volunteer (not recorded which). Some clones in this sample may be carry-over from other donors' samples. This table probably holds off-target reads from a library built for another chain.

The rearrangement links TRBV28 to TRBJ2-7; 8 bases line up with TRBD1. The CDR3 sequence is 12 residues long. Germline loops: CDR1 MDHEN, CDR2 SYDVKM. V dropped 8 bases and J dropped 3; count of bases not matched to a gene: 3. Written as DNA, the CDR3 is TGTGCCAGCGGCACAGGGGGCTACGAGCAGTACTTC. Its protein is CASGTGGYEQYF.

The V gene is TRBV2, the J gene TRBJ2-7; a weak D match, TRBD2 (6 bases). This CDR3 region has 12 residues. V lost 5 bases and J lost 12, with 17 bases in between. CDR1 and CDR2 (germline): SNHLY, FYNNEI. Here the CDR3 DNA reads TGTGCCAGCAGTATTCGGGACTCCGGGCGGTACTTC. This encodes CASSIRDSGRYF.

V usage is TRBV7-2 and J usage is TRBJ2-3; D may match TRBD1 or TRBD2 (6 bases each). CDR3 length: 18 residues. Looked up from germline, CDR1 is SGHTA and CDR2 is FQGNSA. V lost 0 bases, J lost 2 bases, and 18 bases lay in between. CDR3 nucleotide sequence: TGTGCCAGCAGCTTAGCCGGGGGCGGGGCTTACCACACAGATACGCAGTATTTT. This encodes CASSLAGGGAYHTDTQYF.

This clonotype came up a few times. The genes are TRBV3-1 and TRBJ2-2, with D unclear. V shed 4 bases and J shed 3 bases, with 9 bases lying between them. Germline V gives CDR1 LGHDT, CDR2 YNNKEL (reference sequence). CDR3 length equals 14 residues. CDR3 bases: TGTGCCAGCAGCCCCCGTCATGACACCGGGGAGCTGTTTTTT. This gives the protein CASSPRHDTGELFF.

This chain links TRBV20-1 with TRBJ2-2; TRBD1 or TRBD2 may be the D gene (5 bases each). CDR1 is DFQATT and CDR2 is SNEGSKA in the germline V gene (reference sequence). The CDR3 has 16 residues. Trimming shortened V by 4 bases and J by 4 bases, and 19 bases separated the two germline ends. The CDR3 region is CSATTAGRVGTGELFF. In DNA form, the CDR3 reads TGCAGTGCTACGACCGCGGGCAGGGTTGGCACCGGGGAGCTGTTTTTT.

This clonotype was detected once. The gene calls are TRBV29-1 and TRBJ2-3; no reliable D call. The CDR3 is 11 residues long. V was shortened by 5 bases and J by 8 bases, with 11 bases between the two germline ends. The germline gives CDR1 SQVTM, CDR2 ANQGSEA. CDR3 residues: CSVPPKGTQYF. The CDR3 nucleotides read TGCAGCGTTCCACCTAAGGGTACGCAGTATTTT.

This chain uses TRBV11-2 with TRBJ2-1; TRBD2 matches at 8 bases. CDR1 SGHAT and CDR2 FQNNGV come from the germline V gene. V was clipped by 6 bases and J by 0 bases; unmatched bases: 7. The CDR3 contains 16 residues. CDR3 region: CASSPGLAPSYNEQFF. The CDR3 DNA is TGTGCCAGCAGTCCAGGACTAGCCCCCTCCTACAATGAGCAGTTCTTC.

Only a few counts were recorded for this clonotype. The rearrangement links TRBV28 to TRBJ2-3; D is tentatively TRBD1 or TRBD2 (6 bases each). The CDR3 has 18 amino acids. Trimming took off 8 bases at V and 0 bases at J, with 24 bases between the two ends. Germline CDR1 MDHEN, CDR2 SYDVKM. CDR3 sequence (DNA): TGTGCCAGCCCTGCGGGGACACCTGAGTCACCCAGCACAGATACGCAGTATTTT. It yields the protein CASPAGTPESPSTDTQYF.

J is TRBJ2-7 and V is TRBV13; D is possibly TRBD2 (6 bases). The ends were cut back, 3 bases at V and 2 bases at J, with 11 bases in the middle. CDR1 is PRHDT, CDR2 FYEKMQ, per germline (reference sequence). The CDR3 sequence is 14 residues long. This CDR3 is CASSLSGQAYEQYF. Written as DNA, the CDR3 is TGTGCCAGCAGCTTGAGCGGGCAGGCCTACGAGCAGTACTTC.

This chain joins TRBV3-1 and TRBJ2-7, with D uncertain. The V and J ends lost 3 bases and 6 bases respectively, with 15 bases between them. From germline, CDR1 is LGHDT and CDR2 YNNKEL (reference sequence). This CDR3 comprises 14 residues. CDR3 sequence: CASSHGTIGAEQYF. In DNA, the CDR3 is TGTGCCAGCAGCCACGGTACGATCGGAGCCGAGCAGTACTTC.

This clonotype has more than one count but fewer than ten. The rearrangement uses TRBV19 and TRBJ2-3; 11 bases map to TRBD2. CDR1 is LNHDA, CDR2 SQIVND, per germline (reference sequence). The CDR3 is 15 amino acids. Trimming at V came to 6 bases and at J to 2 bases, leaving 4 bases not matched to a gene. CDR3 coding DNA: TGTGCCAGTAGCCCTAGCGGGGGGTTCACAGATACGCAGTATTTT. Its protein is CASSPSGGFTDTQYF.

CDR3 sequence: CASSLEGQENYEQYF. CDR3 in DNA: TGCGCCAGCAGCTTGGAGGGACAGGAGAACTACGAGCAGTACTTC. The chain uses TRBV5-1 and TRBJ2-7; 8 nucleotides line up with TRBD1. J was trimmed by 3 bases and V by 0 bases; bases with no gene match: 5. This CDR3 contains 15 residues. Germline V gene sequence: CDR1 SGHRS, CDR2 YFSETQ.

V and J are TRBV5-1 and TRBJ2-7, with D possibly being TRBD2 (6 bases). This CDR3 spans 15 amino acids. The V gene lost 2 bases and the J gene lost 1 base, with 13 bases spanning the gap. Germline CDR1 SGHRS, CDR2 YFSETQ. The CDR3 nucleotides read TGCGCCAGCAGCTTCACGGGAGAGGGGTCCTACGAGCAGTACTTC. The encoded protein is CASSFTGEGSYEQYF.

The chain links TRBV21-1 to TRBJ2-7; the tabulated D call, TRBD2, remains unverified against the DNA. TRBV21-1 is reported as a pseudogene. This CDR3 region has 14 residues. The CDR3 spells CASQKGGSGCEQYF. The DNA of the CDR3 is TGTGCCAGCCAAAAGGGAGGGTCGGGGTGCGAGCAGTACTTC.

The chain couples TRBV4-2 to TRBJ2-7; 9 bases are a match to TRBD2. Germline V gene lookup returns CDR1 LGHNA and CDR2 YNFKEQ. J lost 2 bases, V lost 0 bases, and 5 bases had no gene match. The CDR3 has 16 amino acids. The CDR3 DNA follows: TGTGCCAGCAGCCAAGAAGCTAGCGGGACTACCTACGAGCAGTACTTC. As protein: CASSQEASGTTYEQYF.

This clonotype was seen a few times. The CDR3 DNA is TGTGCCAGCTCACTTAGACAGACGGTACAAGAGACCCAGTACTTC. Its translation is CASSLRQTVQETQYF. The gene calls are TRBV18 and TRBJ2-5; D perhaps matches TRBD1 (5 bases). The CDR3 runs 15 residues. Per germline, CDR1 KGHSH and CDR2 LQKENI. Trimming cost V 4 bases and J 2 bases, with 14 bases left between them.

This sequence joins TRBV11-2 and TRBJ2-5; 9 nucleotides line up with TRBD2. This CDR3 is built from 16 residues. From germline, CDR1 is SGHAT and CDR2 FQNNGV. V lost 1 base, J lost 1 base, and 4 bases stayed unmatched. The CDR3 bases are TGTGCCAGCAGCTTAGTGGGCGGGAGGGCCCAAGAGACCCAGTACTTC. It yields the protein CASSLVGGRAQETQYF. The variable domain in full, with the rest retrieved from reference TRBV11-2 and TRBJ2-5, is EAGVAQSPRYKIIEKRQSVAFWCNPISGHATLYWYQQILGQGPKLLIQFQNNGVVDDSQLPKDRFSAERLKGVDSTLKIQPAKLEDSAVYLCASSLVGGRAQETQYFGPGTRLLVL.

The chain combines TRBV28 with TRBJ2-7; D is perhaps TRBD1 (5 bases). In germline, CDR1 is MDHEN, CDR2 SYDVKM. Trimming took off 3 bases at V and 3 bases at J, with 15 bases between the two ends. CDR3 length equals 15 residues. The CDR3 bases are TGTGCCAGCAGTTTTGCGGACAAACCTCGCTACGAGCAGTACTTC. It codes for CASSFADKPRYEQYF. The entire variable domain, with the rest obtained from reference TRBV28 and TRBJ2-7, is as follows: DVKVTQSSRYLVKRTGEKVFLECVQDMDHENMFWYRQDPGLGLRLIYFSYDVKMKEKGDIPEGYSVSREKKERFSLILESASTNQTSMYLCASSFADKPRYEQYFGPGTRLTVT.

CDR3 coding DNA: TGTGCCAGCAGCGCCGGACGGACAGGGCCCACCCTCTCTGGGGCCAACGTCCTGACTTTC. Translating it yields CASSAGRTGPTLSGANVLTF. The chain recombines TRBV28 with TRBJ2-6; 8 bases fit TRBD1. V shed 6 bases and J 0 bases; nucleotides not matched to a gene: 16. This CDR3 has 20 residues. Germline V gene data show CDR1 as MDHEN and CDR2 as SYDVKM.